Listed here are 14 T cell receptor beta chains from one sample, sequenced in a study of vaccination and CD4 T cells after COVID-19. The antigens these receptors bind are not known. Treatment in this sample: 10-day PBMC culture with coronavirus spike peptide pools or control peptides (ViraFEST assay). CD4+ T cells that had been cultured provided DNA sequenced with the Oncomine TCR Beta short-read assay. TCRdb re-called the PCR reads through MiXCR, storing one row per CDR3 protein. The table shows 15,000 to 20,000 distinct CDR3 sequences, with just under 55% occurring only once. Source material: CD4+ T cells from blood, cultured in vitro. Every receptor here comes from a human donor who had recovered from COVID-19.

This clonotype was observed a few times. The chain has TRBV12-3 or TRBV12-4 and TRBJ1-3, with 7 bases aligning to TRBD1. CDR3 size: 16 residues. Trimming at V came to 6 bases and at J to 0 bases, leaving 8 bases not matched to a gene. The CDR3 sequence: CASRQGQISSGNTIYF. The CDR3 DNA sequence: TGTGCCAGCAGACAGGGACAGATTAGCTCTGGAAACACCATATATTTT.

This clonotype appeared a single time. The chain couples TRBV19 to TRBJ1-2, with 8 bases matching TRBD1. There are 12 residues in the CDR3. V gave up 9 bases and J gave up 8 bases; unmatched junction bases: 8. CDR1 is LNHDA, CDR2 SQIVND, per germline (reference sequence). The CDR3: CASRTGPRGYTF. CDR3 DNA: TGTGCCAGCCGGACAGGGCCTCGGGGCTACACCTTC.

The chain links TRBV5-1 to TRBJ2-5; 15 bases are a match to TRBD2. CDR3 length equals 15 residues. The germline gives CDR1 SGHRS, CDR2 YFSETQ. Losses at the gene ends were 8 bases for V and 2 bases for J; bases not matched to a gene: 4. The CDR3 reads CASRTSGRGQETQYF. The CDR3 region has the DNA TGCGCCAGTAGGACTAGCGGGAGGGGACAAGAGACCCAGTACTTC.

This chain links TRBV11-3 with TRBJ1-2; TRBD1 agrees at 7 bases. This CDR3 is 13 amino acids long. Losses at the gene ends were 3 bases for V and 3 bases for J; bases not matched to a gene: 1. Germline assignment: CDR1 SGHNT and CDR2 YENEEA. The CDR3 region is CASSFGQDYGYTF. The CDR3 bases are TGTGCCAGCAGCTTCGGACAGGACTATGGCTACACCTTC.

The chain combines TRBV3-1 with TRBJ1-5, with D hard to call. Trimming stripped 0 bases from V and 7 bases from J, with 13 bases between. CDR3 length equals 15 residues. Germline CDR1 reads LGHDT; CDR2 reads YNNKEL (reference sequence). This chain's CDR3 is CASSQDAVNSQPQHF. In DNA, the CDR3 is TGTGCCAGCAGCCAAGATGCCGTGAACTCACAGCCCCAGCATTTT.

The chain couples TRBV2 to TRBJ2-5; TRBD1 agrees at 9 bases. Germline CDR1 SNHLY, CDR2 FYNNEI. The CDR3 consists of 17 residues. V gave up 9 bases and J gave up 2 bases; unmatched junction bases: 16. In DNA, the CDR3 is TGTGCCAGGGGACAGGGTAGATCCAGGAGGGCACAAGAGACCCAGTACTTC. It encodes CARGQGRSRRAQETQYF.

The chain couples TRBV20-1 to TRBJ1-6; D unclear. The germline CDR1 and CDR2 sequences are DFQATT and SNEGSKA (reference sequence). The germline V and J ends were trimmed by 3 bases and 4 bases, with 13 bases remaining between them. There are 15 residues in the CDR3. The CDR3 here is CSASSSDPYNSPLHF. As DNA, the CDR3 is TGCAGTGCTAGTTCCTCCGACCCGTATAATTCACCCCTCCACTTT.

The rearrangement links TRBV10-3 to TRBJ2-1, with 8 bases that match TRBD1. The germline gives CDR1 ENHRY, CDR2 SYGVKD. The CDR3 has 15 residues. Trimming cost V 2 bases and J 12 bases; bases outside gene matches: 12. CDR3 DNA sequence: TGTGCCATCAGTGAGGACAGGGGTAAACCTAGTGGGCAGTTCTTC. This translates into CAISEDRGKPSGQFF.

The chain joins TRBV20-1 to TRBJ1-2, with D possibly being TRBD1 (6 bases). Germline V gene lookup returns CDR1 DFQATT and CDR2 SNEGSKA (reference sequence). The CDR3 is 14 residues long. The CDR3 spells CSTHGGQRDYGYTF. CDR3 in DNA: TGCAGCACCCACGGGGGGCAGAGGGACTATGGCTACACCTTC.

This rearrangement joins TRBV27 to TRBJ2-2; 9 bases are a match to TRBD1. CDR1 is MNHEY, CDR2 SMNVEV, per germline (reference sequence). The V and J ends lost 6 bases and 1 base, in that order; junction bases with no gene match: 3. This CDR3 is 15 amino acids long. This chain's CDR3 is CASRRDRVNTGELFF. CDR3 coding DNA: TGTGCCAGCAGGCGGGACAGGGTGAACACCGGGGAGCTGTTTTTT.

The V and J genes are TRBV19 and TRBJ2-1; the D gene is possibly TRBD2 (5 bases). Per germline, CDR1 LNHDA and CDR2 SQIVND (reference sequence). Trimming cost V 1 base and J 7 bases, with 5 bases left between them. The CDR3 spans 12 residues. The CDR3 loop reads CASSIGTNEQFF. CDR3 DNA: TGTGCCAGTAGTATAGGGACTAATGAGCAGTTCTTC.

V and J are TRBV2 and TRBJ1-3; the D gene is possibly TRBD1 (6 bases). This CDR3 contains 14 residues. Germline CDR1 SNHLY, CDR2 FYNNEI. Trimming took 8 bases from V and 0 from J, leaving 11 bases between them. The CDR3 DNA is TGTGCCAGCCACAGGGTTAACTCTGGAAACACCATATATTTT. Translation: CASHRVNSGNTIYF. Full variable domain (rest looked up from reference TRBV2 and TRBJ1-3): EPEVTQTPSHQVTQMGQEVILRCVPISNHLYFYWYRQILGQKVEFLVSFYNNEISEKSEIFDDQFSVERPDGSNFTLKIRSTKLEDSAMYFCASHRVNSGNTIYFGEGSWLTVV.

The genes are TRBV7-9 and TRBJ2-7; 9 bases fit TRBD2. The CDR3 covers 15 residues. With 2 bases clipped from V and 6 bases from J, the junction kept 8 bases outside the gene matches. CDR1 is SEHNR and CDR2 is FQNEAQ in the germline V gene (reference sequence). The CDR3 DNA sequence: TGTGCCAGCAGCTTATATGCGGGAGGGCCGGGCGAGCAGTACTTC. Its protein is CASSLYAGGPGEQYF. The variable domain in full, with the rest retrieved from reference TRBV7-9 and TRBJ2-7, is DTGVSQNPRHKITKRGQNVTFRCDPISEHNRLYWYRQTLGQGPEFLTYFQNEAQLEKSRLLSDRFSAERPKGSFSTLEIQRTEQGDSAMYLCASSLYAGGPGEQYFGPGTRLTVT.

V usage is TRBV6-5 and J usage is TRBJ2-5, with a tentative D call TRBD2 (5 bases). With 2 bases removed from V and 5 bases from J, the gap between germline ends came to 12 bases. Germline V gives CDR1 MNHEY, CDR2 SVGAGI. The CDR3 has 14 amino acids. Here the CDR3 DNA reads TGTGCCAGCAGTTACATTTGGGGAGCGGAGACCCAGTACTTC. Its translation: CASSYIWGAETQYF.